This T cell receptor beta chain was documented in a study of response to subunit inactivated influenza vaccine. Findings and limits, study-wide: Each seasonal influenza vaccination, the authors suggested, recruits few new T cells.

V shed 5 bases and J 10 bases; nucleotides not matched to a gene: 12. This CDR3 contains 15 residues. Germline loops: CDR1 SEHNR, CDR2 FQNEAQ (reference sequence). This clonotype was observed many times. What it recognizes is unknown. MiXCR was run by TCRdb on the RT-PCR reads, yielding one entry per CDR3 protein. The sample lists around 530,000 distinct CDR3 sequences, 10% to 15% occurring once. The chain employs TRBV7-9 and TRBJ2-1; the match to TRBD2 covers 9 bases. The receptor was isolated from a man aged 45-60 years who received an inactivated influenza vaccine. Specimen: PBMCs from blood, collected on the day of vaccination. CDR3: CASSPTSGATWEQFF. CDR3 nucleotides: TGTGCCAGCAGCCCGACTAGCGGAGCGACATGGGAGCAGTTCTTC.